Listed below are T cell receptor beta chains from one sample, sequenced in a study of beta chain features in type 1 diabetes. Libraries were prepared by immunoSEQ multiplex PCR; TCRdb keeps only in-frame clonotypes and omits some of them. The sample holds hundreds of thousands of clones, roughly an eighth seen once. Material: naive CD4+ T cells from blood. The receptors shown here come from a woman younger than 35 in good health. Both conserved end residues are part of each CDR3.

TRBV7-8	TRBJ2-1	CASRGGRTYNEQFF
TRBV7-2	TRBJ2-1	CASSFTGTRNEQFF
TRBV5-4	TRBJ2-2	CASSRRQLSGELFF
TRBV6-5	TRBJ2-7	CASARDRDNEQYF
TRBV15	TRBJ2-2	CATSLLLTGELFF
TRBV7-3	TRBJ2-1	CASSRQGYNEQFF
TRBV14	TRBJ2-2	CASSRKNTGELFF
TRBV7-2	TRBJ2-7	CASQTDPYEQYF
TRBV6-5	TRBJ2-5	CASSYAGRQETQYF
TRBV5-4	TRBJ2-1	CASSFGLMVDEQFF
TRBV19	TRBJ1-5	CASSIGGNQPQHF
TRBV2	TRBJ2-6	CASRHRTSGANVLTF
TRBV7-2	TRBJ2-1	CASSETSAYNEQFF
TRBV13	TRBJ2-3	CASSLSRSDTQYF
TRBV2	TRBJ2-7	CASATRTGSNEQYF
TRBV28	TRBJ1-5	CASSLRQHQHF
TRBV11-3	TRBJ2-3	CASSLDGNTDTQYF
TRBV7-2	TRBJ1-6	CASSLNSNSPLHF
TRBV7-2	TRBJ1-1	CASSIQTGVVTEAFF
TRBV11-3	TRBJ2-1	CASSQWDSGSSYNEQFF
TRBV30	TRBJ2-7	CAWGTGGYEQYF
TRBV6-6	TRBJ1-5	CASTYRAGLGSQPQHF
TRBV7-9	TRBJ2-1	CASSLGLAGVTEQFF
TRBV9	TRBJ2-3	CASSVAGGSTDTQYF
TRBV28	TRBJ2-5	CASSPQGYRQETQYF
TRBV4-3	TRBJ1-2	CASSQDRGSPYGYTF
TRBV5-4	TRBJ1-4	CASSLGDGATNEKLFF
TRBV7-2	TRBJ2-3	CASSLPLTDTQYF
TRBV7-2	TRBJ2-1	CASSSASFGQSSYNEQFF
TRBV14	TRBJ2-5	CASSPSRDRVETQYF
TRBV15	TRBJ1-1	CATSREVSGTGLTTEAFF
TRBV7-6	TRBJ2-3	CASSSNRARDTQYF
TRBV4-1	TRBJ2-7	CASSQEAPVALRYEQYF
TRBV5-4	TRBJ1-2	CASRHSGKRGYTF
TRBV4-1	TRBJ1-5	CASSQAADGVPQPQHF
TRBV6-6	TRBJ2-3	CASSYISGTPQYF
TRBV4-1	TRBJ1-6	CASSQLTSGNSPLHF
TRBV7-2	TRBJ1-2	CASSSGLNYGYTF
TRBV7-8	TRBJ1-1	CASSLGLATEAFF
TRBV18	TRBJ2-3	CASSPRPGSADTQYF
TRBV7-9	TRBJ2-5	CASSQETGGRTQYF
TRBV4-3	TRBJ2-3	CASSQDLFVAGSTDTQYF
TRBV4-3	TRBJ2-1	CASSQAPSGGAYNEQFF
TRBV2	TRBJ2-5	CASNLHERPGGTQYF
TRBV28	TRBJ2-4	CASSSWSGGIENIQYF
TRBV4-1	TRBJ2-1	CASSQEGLAGGSSYNEQFF
TRBV5-6	TRBJ2-1	CASRGWAQGNYEFF
TRBV7-9	TRBJ2-5	CASSQRRTGRRETQYF
TRBV4-3	TRBJ2-6	CASSGQVSGANVLTF
TRBV28	TRBJ2-5	CASRLLSGAHQETQYF
TRBV14	TRBJ2-7	CASSQLVLGEQYF
TRBV2	TRBJ1-1	CASSEEQVNTEAFF
TRBV5-1	TRBJ2-7	CASSSGTAISYEQYF